This TCR beta chain appears in the sequencing data of a study of response to subunit inactivated influenza vaccine. CDR1 and CDR2 from the germline V gene are MNHNS and SASEGT. The CDR3 is 15 residues long. Trimming took off 5 bases at V and 2 bases at J, with 14 bases between the two ends. Ten or more counts support this clonotype. MiXCR was run by TCRdb on the RT-PCR reads, yielding one entry per CDR3 protein. The repertoire includes about 800,000 distinct CDR3 sequences, approximately 22% of them detected once, and about 9.4% sits in the top ten. The gene calls are TRBV6-1 and TRBJ2-3; D is unclear. This sequence originates from a man aged 50 to 59 who received an inactivated influenza vaccine. Here the sequenced sample was PBMCs from blood, taken 5 days after vaccination. This chain's CDR3 is CASSPGFGPTDTQYF. The CDR3 nucleotides read TGTGCCAGCAGTCCTGGATTCGGGCCCACAGATACGCAGTATTTT.